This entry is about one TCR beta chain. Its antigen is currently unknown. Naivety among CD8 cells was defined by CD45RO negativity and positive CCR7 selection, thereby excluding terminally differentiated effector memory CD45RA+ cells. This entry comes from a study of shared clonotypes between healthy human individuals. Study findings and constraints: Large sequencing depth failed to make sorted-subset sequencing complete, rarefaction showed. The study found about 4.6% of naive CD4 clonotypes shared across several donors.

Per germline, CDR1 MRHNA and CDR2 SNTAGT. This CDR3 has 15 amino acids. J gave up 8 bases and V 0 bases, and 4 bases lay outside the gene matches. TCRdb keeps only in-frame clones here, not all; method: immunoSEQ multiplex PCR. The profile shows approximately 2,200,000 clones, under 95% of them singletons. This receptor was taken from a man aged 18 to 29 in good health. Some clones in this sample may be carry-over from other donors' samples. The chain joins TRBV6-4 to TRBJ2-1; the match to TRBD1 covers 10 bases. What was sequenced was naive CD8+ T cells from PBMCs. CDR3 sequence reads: CASSDSGQGGHEQFF. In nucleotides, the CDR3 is TGTGCCAGCAGTGACTCAGGACAGGGGGGTCATGAGCAGTTCTTC.